This TCR beta chain was recovered during a study of beta chain features in type 1 diabetes. The overall study: On cell yields, gender and age, patients and healthy donors were similar. Examination of sorted cells across all samples involved roughly 100 million cells. The study, taken as a whole, reports: A cDNA-based sequencing approach could over-represent cells with high TCR expression. Across all four CD4+ subsets, people with type 1 diabetes showed modestly shorter TCRB CDR3s.

What was sequenced were expressed TCRB transcripts, since all of the isolated RNA had been reverse transcribed. This table comes from immunoSEQ multiplex PCR, and its TCRdb copy is limited to in-frame clones, with some not included. The sample shows 300,000 to 450,000 clones, around 20% of them seen only once. Comments on this clone: Its matching antigen is unknown.

The specimen sequenced was naive CD4+ T cells from blood. This clonotype was obtained from a woman between 18 and 29 years old in good health.

The CDR3 sequence is CAWSVQLAGGPYETQYF. The CDR3 DNA is TGTGCCTGGAGTGTACAGCTAGCGGGGGGGCCATATGAGACCCAGTACTTC. This chain joins TRBV30 and TRBJ2-5; 12 bases agree with TRBD2. V trimming: 0 bases; J trimming: 5 bases; junction bases outside the gene matches: 10. Germline-derived CDR1 and CDR2 are GTSNPN and SVGIG (reference sequence). The CDR3 is made up of 17 amino acids.